The rows below give T cell receptor beta chains drawn from one sample of a study of PD-1 blockade in classical Hodgkin lymphoma. The assay was immunoSEQ multiplex PCR, and TCRdb's table has in-frame clones only and misses some. The table lists 75,000 to 100,000 clones, roughly 76% of them singletons. The starting material was peripheral blood mononuclear cells (PBMCs), obtained before the second cycle of nivolumab. The receptors originated from a human donor with classical Hodgkin lymphoma. The CDR3 runs from the conserved cysteine through the conserved F or W. Fields, in order: J gene, V gene, CDR3 protein.

TRBJ2-2 TRBV6-5 CAAGLVNTGELFF
TRBJ1-2 TRBV5-1 CASRIERGVFGYTF
TRBJ1-1 TRBV5-1 CASSLDLPRGEAFF
TRBJ2-7 TRBV15 CATSRDLEGYEQYF
TRBJ2-1 TRBV6-1 CASSEELRRLSSYNEQFF
TRBJ2-7 TRBV19 CASSRSWTDIYEQYF
TRBJ2-2 TRBV4-2 CASSPTPGHNTGELFF
TRBJ2-5 TRBV5-4 CASSFGQGRETQYF
TRBJ2-5 TRBV14 CASSPGGRWETQYF
TRBJ2-7 TRBV5-1 CASSKSPDRRAEQYF
TRBJ2-7 TRBV4-2 CASSQGGDGSYEQYF
TRBJ2-1 TRBV30 CAWSPIPRERGEQFF
TRBJ2-5 TRBV4-3 CASSQGRGGETQYF
TRBJ2-3 TRBV5-1 CASSLAGSADTQYF
TRBJ2-2 TRBV5-1 CASSLSPRGEAGELFF
TRBJ2-7 TRBV28 CASSLATAGTADEQYF
TRBJ1-1 TRBV28 CASSLMSRDRGTEAFF
TRBJ1-5 TRBV19 CASTSRGVQPQHF
TRBJ2-7 TRBV6-1 CASSVGRGYEQYF
TRBJ1-5 TRBV7-2 CASSLTGGQPQHF
TRBJ1-5 TRBV19 CASKVGRGGQPQHF
TRBJ1-5 TRBV6-6 CASSYAGGNSNQPQHF
TRBJ2-3 TRBV9 CASSVAGGGTPTDTQYF
TRBJ2-1 TRBV6-5 CASSSTSSEQFF
TRBJ2-5 TRBV5-4 CASSPGLVSETQYF
TRBJ2-2 TRBV4-1 CASSHLGLAGGPEGTGELFF
TRBJ2-1 TRBV27 CASRRTSISYNEQFF
TRBJ2-2 TRBV7-9 CASSFNPAGTTTGELFF
TRBJ1-1 TRBV7-8 CASSLDRPTEAFF
TRBJ1-1 TRBV10-3 CAISESWGGGNTEAFF
TRBJ1-3 TRBV4-1 CASSQTGGTGNTIYF
TRBJ2-1 TRBV12-5 CASALSGSYNEQFF
TRBJ2-5 TRBV19 CASIGNREGQETQYF
TRBJ1-1 TRBV19 CASSLITGRPFF
TRBJ1-4 TRBV7-8 CASSHSGQPEKLFF
TRBJ2-5 TRBV10-3 CAAGQQETQYF
TRBJ2-2 TRBV19 CASSRGGGANTGELFF
TRBJ2-7 TRBV27 CASSLAGTYEQYF
TRBJ2-3 TRBV6-4 CASSPDREDTQYF
TRBJ2-7 TRBV9 CASSVGVSGYGVYF
TRBJ2-1 TRBV7-9 CASSLALAPTDEQFF
TRBJ2-7 TRBV4-3 CASSPPGRVGEQYF
TRBJ2-1 TRBV6-1 CASSKSRYNEQFF
TRBJ2-3 TRBV14 CASSQGVGGGYSTDTQYF
TRBJ2-3 TRBV14 CASSQWGWPDTQYF
TRBJ1-4 TRBV10-3 CAISAGTGGGDEKLFF
TRBJ2-1 TRBV5-8 CASSLLSSGSKEQFF
TRBJ2-1 TRBV29-1 CSVRRGVVNEQFF